This TCR beta chain was captured in a study of Tregs in tolerant kidney transplant recipients. Findings and limits, study-wide: Tregs expanded with activated donor B cells seemed most donor-specific. Changing PCR primers prevented nucleotide comparison between some patients' samples. Few patients were studied, so findings need validation in larger groups.

Unstimulated regulatory T cells (CD4+CD25+CD127-), CD4+CD25- non-regulatory cells, CD4 and CD8 cells were FACS-sorted from thawed PBMCs. This table comes from immunoSEQ multiplex PCR, and its TCRdb copy is limited to in-frame clones, with some not included. The sample includes about 110,000 clones, roughly 89% of them seen just once. With respect to this clone: Its antigen is unknown.

V gave up 7 bases and J gave up 4 bases, with 11 bases separating them. The germline gives CDR1 LNHDA, CDR2 SQIVND (reference sequence). This CDR3 has 13 amino acids. The gene calls are TRBV19 and TRBJ1-5, with unresolved D. The clonotype comes from a human donor who received a combined kidney and bone marrow transplant. The source was CD4+ T cells from blood, collected before the transplant. The CDR3 protein is CASTRLGNQPQHF. The CDR3 DNA follows: TGTGCCAGTACTAGGCTCGGTAATCAGCCCCAGCATTTT.